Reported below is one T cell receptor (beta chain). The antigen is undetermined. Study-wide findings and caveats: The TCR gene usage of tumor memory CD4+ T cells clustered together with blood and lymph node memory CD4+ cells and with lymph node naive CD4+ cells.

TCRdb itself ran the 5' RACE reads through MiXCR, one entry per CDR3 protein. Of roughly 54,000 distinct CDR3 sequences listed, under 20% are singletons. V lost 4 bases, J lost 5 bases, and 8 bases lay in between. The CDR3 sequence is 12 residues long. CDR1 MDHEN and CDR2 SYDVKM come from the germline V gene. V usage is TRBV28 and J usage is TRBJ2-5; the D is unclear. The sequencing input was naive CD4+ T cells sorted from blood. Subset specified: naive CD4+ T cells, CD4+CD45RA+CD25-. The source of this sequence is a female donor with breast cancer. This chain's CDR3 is CASSSVGETQYF. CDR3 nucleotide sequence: TGTGCCAGCAGTTCAGTAGGGGAGACCCAGTACTTC.